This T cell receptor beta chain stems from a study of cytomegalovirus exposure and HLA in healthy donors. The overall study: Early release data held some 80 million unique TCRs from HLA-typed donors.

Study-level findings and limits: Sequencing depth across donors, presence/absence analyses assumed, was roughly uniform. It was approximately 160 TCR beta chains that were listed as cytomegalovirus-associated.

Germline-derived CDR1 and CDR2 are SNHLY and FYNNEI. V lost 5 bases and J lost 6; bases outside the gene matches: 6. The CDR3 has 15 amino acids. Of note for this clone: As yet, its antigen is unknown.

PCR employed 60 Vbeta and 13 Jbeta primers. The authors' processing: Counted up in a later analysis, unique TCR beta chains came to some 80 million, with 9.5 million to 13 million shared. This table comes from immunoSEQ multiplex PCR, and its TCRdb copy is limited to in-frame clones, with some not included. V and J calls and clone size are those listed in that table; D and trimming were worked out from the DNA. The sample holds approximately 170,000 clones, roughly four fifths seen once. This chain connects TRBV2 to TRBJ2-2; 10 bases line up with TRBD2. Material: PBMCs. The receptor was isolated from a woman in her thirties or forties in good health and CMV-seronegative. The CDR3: CASSPLAGVAGELFF. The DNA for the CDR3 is TGTGCCAGCAGTCCTCTAGCGGGAGTGGCCGGGGAGCTGTTTTTT.